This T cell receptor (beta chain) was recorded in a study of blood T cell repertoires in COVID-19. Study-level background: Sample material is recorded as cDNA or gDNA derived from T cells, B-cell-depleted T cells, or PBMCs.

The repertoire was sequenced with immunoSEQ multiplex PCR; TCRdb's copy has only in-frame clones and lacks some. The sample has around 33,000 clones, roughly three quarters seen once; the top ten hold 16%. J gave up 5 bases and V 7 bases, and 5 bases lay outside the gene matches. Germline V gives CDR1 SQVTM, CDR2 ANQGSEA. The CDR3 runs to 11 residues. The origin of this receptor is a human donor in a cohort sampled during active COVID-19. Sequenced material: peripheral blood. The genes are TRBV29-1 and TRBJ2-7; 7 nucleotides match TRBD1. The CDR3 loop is CSAGQVHEQYF. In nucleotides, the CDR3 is TGCAGCGCCGGACAGGTACACGAGCAGTACTTC.